Shown below are 2 T cell receptor beta chains from a single sample sequenced in a study of T cell responses to AZD1222 COVID-19 vaccine. Sequenced by immunoSEQ multiplex PCR; TCRdb stores in-frame clones only, minus some. Altogether approximately 92,000 clones are present, roughly 91% being singletons, with the ten largest covering 22%. The starting material was peripheral blood, obtained on day 0 of AZD1222 vaccination. The receptors were sampled from an adult in good health.

J is TRBJ1-2 and V is TRBV18, with 8 bases matching TRBD1. V gave up 4 bases and J gave up 6 bases; unmatched junction bases: 4. Germline CDR1 KGHSH, CDR2 LQKENI. This CDR3 spans 13 amino acids. The CDR3 DNA is TGTGCCAGCTCACAGGCAGGGGGCGATGGCTACACCTTC. Its protein product is CASSQAGGDGYTF.

The chain recombines TRBV4-3 with TRBJ1-1; D call uncertain. Deletions cut 3 bases from V and 11 bases from J, with 16 bases between. The CDR3 has 13 amino acids. CDR1 and CDR2 from the germline V gene are LGHNA and YSLEER. CDR3 sequence: CASSQSSGFGAFF. CDR3 nucleotides: TGCGCCAGCAGCCAGAGCTCCGGGTTTGGGGCTTTCTTT.